These T cell receptor beta chains were read from a single sample in a study of CD8+CD57+ T cells in acquired aplastic anemia. TCRdb passed the reads through MiXCR, listing each CDR3 protein once. The data contain about 190,000 distinct CDR3 sequences, approximately 49% of them seen just once; the ten biggest clones take up about 16%. Sequenced: sorted CD4+, CD8+, or CD8+CD57+ T cells (not recorded which) from PBMCs. Receptors originate from a human donor in good health, serving as a control. CDR3s include the opening cysteine and the closing phenylalanine or tryptophan. The D gene is left open where the match is weak. Size tells how often a clone was seen (once, few, many) or the class of an expanded clone, and some rows leave it out.

cdr3_length: 14
clone_size: .
j_call: TRBJ2-3
d_call: TRBD2
v_call: TRBV7-3
cdr3_nt: TGTGCCAGCAGCCTCCGGTGGGACTACAATGAGCAGTATTTT
cdr3_aa: CASSLRWDYNEQYF

cdr3_length: 16
clone_size: many
j_call: TRBJ2-6
d_call: .
v_call: TRBV6-2/TRBV6-3
cdr3_nt: TGTGCCACCGCAACCGCAGGGGTCTCTGGGGCCAACGTCCTGACTTTC
cdr3_aa: CATATAGVSGANVLTF

cdr3_length: 13
clone_size: few
j_call: TRBJ2-2
d_call: .
v_call: TRBV6-2/TRBV6-3
cdr3_nt: TGTGCCAGCAGCTCAGGGTTTTCCGGGGAGCTGTTTTTT
cdr3_aa: CASSSGFSGELFF

cdr3_length: 13
clone_size: .
j_call: TRBJ1-1
d_call: .
v_call: TRBV12-3/TRBV12-4
cdr3_nt: TGTGCCAGCAGTTTTGGCACTAACACTGAAGCTTTCTTT
cdr3_aa: CASSFGTNTEAFF

cdr3_length: 15
clone_size: many
j_call: TRBJ2-7
d_call: .
v_call: TRBV7-8
cdr3_nt: TGTGCCAGCAGCACCAAACGGGACTCCGCCTACGAGCAGTACTTC
cdr3_aa: CASSTKRDSAYEQYF

cdr3_length: 11
clone_size: .
j_call: TRBJ2-7
d_call: TRBD2
v_call: TRBV20-1
cdr3_nt: TGCAGCGCGGGGGGCGACTACGAGCAGTACTTC
cdr3_aa: CSAGGDYEQYF

cdr3_length: 12
clone_size: many
j_call: TRBJ1-2
d_call: TRBD1
v_call: TRBV19
cdr3_nt: TGTGCCAGTATGGACAGGATCTATGGCTACACCTTC
cdr3_aa: CASMDRIYGYTF

cdr3_length: 15
clone_size: .
j_call: TRBJ2-7
d_call: .
v_call: TRBV25-1
cdr3_nt: TGTGCCAGCAGTGATCGAGGGGCAAGATCCTACGAGCAGTACTTC
cdr3_aa: CASSDRGARSYEQYF

cdr3_length: 15
clone_size: many
j_call: TRBJ2-5
d_call: TRBD2
v_call: TRBV2
cdr3_nt: TGTGCCAGCTCCCGACTGGGACTAGCGGGAGAGACCCAGTACTTC
cdr3_aa: CASSRLGLAGETQYF

cdr3_length: 15
clone_size: many
j_call: TRBJ1-1
d_call: .
v_call: TRBV7-2
cdr3_nt: TGTGCGACGAGCTTAGCGGGGACTTTGAACACTGAAGCTTTCTTT
cdr3_aa: CATSLAGTLNTEAFF

cdr3_length: 14
clone_size: .
j_call: TRBJ1-4
d_call: .
v_call: TRBV5-1
cdr3_nt: TGCGCCAGCAGCTCGCAGGGGATGGATGAAAAACTGTTTTTT
cdr3_aa: CASSSQGMDEKLFF

cdr3_length: 11
clone_size: few
j_call: TRBJ2-7
d_call: .
v_call: TRBV7-2
cdr3_nt: TGTGCCAGCAGTGACCGATACGAGCAGTACTTC
cdr3_aa: CASSDRYEQYF

cdr3_length: 15
clone_size: many
j_call: TRBJ1-6
d_call: TRBD1
v_call: TRBV14
cdr3_nt: TGTGCCAGCAGCCATAGACAGGGTTCGCCTTCACCCCTCCACTTT
cdr3_aa: CASSHRQGSPSPLHF

cdr3_length: 12
clone_size: few
j_call: TRBJ1-6
d_call: .
v_call: TRBV6-1
cdr3_nt: TGTGCCAGCAGCCAAGAGGGTTCACCCCTCCACTTT
cdr3_aa: CASSQEGSPLHF

cdr3_length: 14
clone_size: many
j_call: TRBJ1-5
d_call: .
v_call: TRBV7-2
cdr3_nt: TGTGCCAGCAGCTTATATGAAATCAATCAGCCCCAGCATTTT
cdr3_aa: CASSLYEINQPQHF

cdr3_length: 13
clone_size: .
j_call: TRBJ1-2
d_call: TRBD1
v_call: TRBV2
cdr3_nt: TGTGCCATCAGTGAGCGGACAGGGAAGGGCTACACCTTC
cdr3_aa: CAISERTGKGYTF

cdr3_length: 13
clone_size: many
j_call: TRBJ1-5
d_call: .
v_call: TRBV28
cdr3_nt: TGTGCCAGCAGTTCACAGGGCCGGCAGCCCCAGCATTTT
cdr3_aa: CASSSQGRQPQHF

cdr3_length: 11
clone_size: .
j_call: TRBJ2-1
d_call: .
v_call: TRBV7-3
cdr3_nt: TGTGCCAGCAGGTTGGGCGAAGGGCAGTTCTTC
cdr3_aa: CASRLGEGQFF

cdr3_length: 16
clone_size: many
j_call: TRBJ2-6
d_call: .
v_call: TRBV5-1
cdr3_nt: TGCGCCAGCAGCCCGGGGACCTTCTCTGGGGCCAACGTCCTGACTTTC
cdr3_aa: CASSPGTFSGANVLTF

cdr3_length: 15
clone_size: .
j_call: TRBJ2-5
d_call: TRBD1
v_call: TRBV19
cdr3_nt: TGTGCCAGTAGTAGGACAGGGGGCGAAGAGGAGACCCAGTACTTC
cdr3_aa: CASSRTGGEEETQYF

cdr3_length: 11
clone_size: many
j_call: TRBJ2-3
d_call: .
v_call: TRBV6-4
cdr3_nt: TGTGCCAGCGTATTAACAGATACGCAGTATTTT
cdr3_aa: CASVLTDTQYF

cdr3_length: 14
clone_size: many
j_call: TRBJ2-1
d_call: TRBD1
v_call: TRBV19
cdr3_nt: TGTGCCAGTAGTATTGACAGGGGTTACAATGAGCAGTTCTTC
cdr3_aa: CASSIDRGYNEQFF

cdr3_length: 15
clone_size: .
j_call: TRBJ2-7
d_call: TRBD2
v_call: TRBV15
cdr3_nt: TGTGCCACCAGCAGAGGGCTGGGCGGGGGGACCGAGCAGTACTTC
cdr3_aa: CATSRGLGGGTEQYF

cdr3_length: 17
clone_size: many
j_call: TRBJ2-1
d_call: TRBD2
v_call: TRBV11-2
cdr3_nt: TGTGCCAGCAGCTTACGTAGCGGGGGGGCCTCCTACAATGAGCAGTTCTTC
cdr3_aa: CASSLRSGGASYNEQFF

cdr3_length: 13
clone_size: many
j_call: TRBJ1-1
d_call: .
v_call: TRBV7-2
cdr3_nt: TGTGCCAGCAGTGTGGGGATTAGGGTTGAAGCTTTCTTT
cdr3_aa: CASSVGIRVEAFF

cdr3_length: 14
clone_size: many
j_call: TRBJ2-2
d_call: .
v_call: TRBV20-1
cdr3_nt: TGCAGTGCTATTAGACAGGCGAACACCGGGGAGCTGTTTTTT
cdr3_aa: CSAIRQANTGELFF

cdr3_length: 15
clone_size: .
j_call: TRBJ2-3
d_call: TRBD2
v_call: TRBV11-3
cdr3_nt: TGTGCCAGCAGCTTAAGGCGGGGGGGCGACGATACGCAGTATTTT
cdr3_aa: CASSLRRGGDDTQYF

cdr3_length: 14
clone_size: .
j_call: TRBJ2-5
d_call: TRBD1
v_call: TRBV5-6
cdr3_nt: TGTGCCAGCTTTTACAAGGGGGCCTTAGAGACCCAGTACTTC
cdr3_aa: CASFYKGALETQYF

cdr3_length: 14
clone_size: many
j_call: TRBJ2-7
d_call: .
v_call: TRBV2
cdr3_nt: TGTGCCAGCAGTGAAGGCCAGGTTTTGTACGAGCAGTACTTC
cdr3_aa: CASSEGQVLYEQYF

cdr3_length: 15
clone_size: .
j_call: TRBJ1-6
d_call: .
v_call: TRBV6-1
cdr3_nt: TGTGCCAGCCGAGAGCGGGCCTCCTATAATTCACCCCTCCACTTT
cdr3_aa: CASRERASYNSPLHF

cdr3_length: 16
clone_size: .
j_call: TRBJ2-5
d_call: .
v_call: TRBV7-8
cdr3_nt: TGTGCCAGCAGCTCAGTCGTGGGGGGCGTACGGGAGACCCAGTACTTC
cdr3_aa: CASSSVVGGVRETQYF

cdr3_length: 12
clone_size: many
j_call: TRBJ1-4
d_call: .
v_call: TRBV13
cdr3_nt: TGTGCCAGCAGCTCCGGACGGGAAAAACTGTTTTTT
cdr3_aa: CASSSGREKLFF

cdr3_length: 16
clone_size: .
j_call: TRBJ1-6
d_call: TRBD1
v_call: TRBV5-8
cdr3_nt: TGTGCCAGCAGCTTTAGCGGGGACAGTCCTAATTCACCCCTCCACTTT
cdr3_aa: CASSFSGDSPNSPLHF

cdr3_length: 16
clone_size: once
j_call: TRBJ1-6
d_call: .
v_call: TRBV20-1
cdr3_nt: TGCAGTGCTAGAGACCGAGGGCGGGGGGGAGATCCACCCCTCCACTTT
cdr3_aa: CSARDRGRGGDPPLHF

cdr3_length: 15
clone_size: many
j_call: TRBJ2-2
d_call: .
v_call: TRBV11-2
cdr3_nt: TGTGCCAGCAGCTTTCGGGGAGAGGTCACCGGGGAGCTGTTTTTT
cdr3_aa: CASSFRGEVTGELFF

cdr3_length: 16
clone_size: many
j_call: TRBJ1-2
d_call: TRBD1
v_call: TRBV12-5
cdr3_nt: TGTGCTAGTGGTTTGGGGGGACAGGGGGTTCTTAGGGGCTACACCTTC
cdr3_aa: CASGLGGQGVLRGYTF

cdr3_length: 15
clone_size: many
j_call: TRBJ2-2
d_call: TRBD1
v_call: TRBV24-1
cdr3_nt: TGTGCCACCCTCTCCGGGACAGGGGACGCCGGGGAGCTGTTTTTT
cdr3_aa: CATLSGTGDAGELFF

cdr3_length: 13
clone_size: .
j_call: TRBJ1-1
d_call: .
v_call: TRBV7-3
cdr3_nt: TGTGCCAGCAGCTTATGGCGAAAAACTGAAGCTTTCTTT
cdr3_aa: CASSLWRKTEAFF

cdr3_length: 15
clone_size: .
j_call: TRBJ2-3
d_call: TRBD2
v_call: TRBV10-2
cdr3_nt: TGCGCCAGCAGTGGGACTAGCGGACGGACAGATACGCAGTATTTT
cdr3_aa: CASSGTSGRTDTQYF

cdr3_length: 14
clone_size: many
j_call: TRBJ1-5
d_call: .
v_call: TRBV24-1
cdr3_nt: TGTGCCACCAGTCCCCGGTTTAGCAATCAGCCCCAGCATTTT
cdr3_aa: CATSPRFSNQPQHF

cdr3_length: 14
clone_size: many
j_call: TRBJ2-7
d_call: TRBD2
v_call: TRBV7-8
cdr3_nt: TGTGCCAGCAGAAGGGGACTAGCGGGGGACGAGCAGTACTTC
cdr3_aa: CASRRGLAGDEQYF

cdr3_length: 13
clone_size: .
j_call: TRBJ1-5
d_call: .
v_call: TRBV5-1
cdr3_nt: TGCGCCAGCAGCCCGGTTAGCAATCAGCCCCAGCGTTTT
cdr3_aa: CASSPVSNQPQRF